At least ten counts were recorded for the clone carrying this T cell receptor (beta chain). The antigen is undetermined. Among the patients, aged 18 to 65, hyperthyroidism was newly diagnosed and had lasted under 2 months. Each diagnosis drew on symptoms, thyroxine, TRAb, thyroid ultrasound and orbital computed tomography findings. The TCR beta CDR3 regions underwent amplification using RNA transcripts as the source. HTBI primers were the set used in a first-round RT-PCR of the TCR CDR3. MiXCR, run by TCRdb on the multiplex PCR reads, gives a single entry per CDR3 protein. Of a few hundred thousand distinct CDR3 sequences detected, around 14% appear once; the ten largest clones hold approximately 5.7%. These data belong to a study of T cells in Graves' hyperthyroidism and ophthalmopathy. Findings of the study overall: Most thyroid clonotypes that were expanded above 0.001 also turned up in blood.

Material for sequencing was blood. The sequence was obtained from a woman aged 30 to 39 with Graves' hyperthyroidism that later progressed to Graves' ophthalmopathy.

DNA for the CDR3: TGCGCCAGCAGCTTGAGCCGAGACCTCAATGAGCAGTTCTTC. It yields the protein CASSLSRDLNEQFF. The chain couples TRBV5-1 to TRBJ2-1, with no clear D. This CDR3 comprises 14 residues. V dropped 1 base and J dropped 6 bases, with 11 bases sitting between them. Germline assignment: CDR1 SGHRS and CDR2 YFSETQ.